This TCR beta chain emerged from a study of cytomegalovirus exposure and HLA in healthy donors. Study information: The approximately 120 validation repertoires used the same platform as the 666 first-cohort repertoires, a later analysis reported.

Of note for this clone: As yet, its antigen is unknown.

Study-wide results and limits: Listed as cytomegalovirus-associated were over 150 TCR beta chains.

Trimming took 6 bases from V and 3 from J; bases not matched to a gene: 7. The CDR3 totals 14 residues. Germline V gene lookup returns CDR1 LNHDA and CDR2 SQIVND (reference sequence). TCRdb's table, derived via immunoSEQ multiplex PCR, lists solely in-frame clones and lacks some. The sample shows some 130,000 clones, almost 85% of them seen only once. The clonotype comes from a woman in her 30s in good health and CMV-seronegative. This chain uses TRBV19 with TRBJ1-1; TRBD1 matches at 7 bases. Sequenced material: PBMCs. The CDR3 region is CASRPDRAHTEAFF. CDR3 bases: TGTGCCAGTAGGCCAGACAGGGCACACACTGAAGCTTTCTTT. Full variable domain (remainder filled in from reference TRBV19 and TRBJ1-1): DGGITQSPKYLFRKEGQNVTLSCEQNLNHDAMYWYRQDPGQGLRLIYYSQIVNDFQKGDIAEGYSVSREKKESFPLTVTSAQKNPTAFYLCASRPDRAHTEAFFGQGTRLTVV.